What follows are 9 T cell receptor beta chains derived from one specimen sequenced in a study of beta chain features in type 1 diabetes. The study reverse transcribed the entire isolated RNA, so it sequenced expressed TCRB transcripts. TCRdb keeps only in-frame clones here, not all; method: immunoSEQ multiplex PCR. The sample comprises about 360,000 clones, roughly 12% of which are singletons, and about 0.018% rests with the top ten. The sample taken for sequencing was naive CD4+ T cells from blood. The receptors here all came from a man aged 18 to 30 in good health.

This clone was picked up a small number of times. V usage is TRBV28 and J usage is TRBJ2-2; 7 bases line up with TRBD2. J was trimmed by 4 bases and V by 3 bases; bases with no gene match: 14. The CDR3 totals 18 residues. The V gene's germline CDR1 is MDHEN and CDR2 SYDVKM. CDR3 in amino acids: CASSLREIYRVGTGELFF. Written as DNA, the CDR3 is TGTGCCAGCAGTTTGCGGGAGATATACCGCGTTGGCACCGGGGAGCTGTTTTTT.

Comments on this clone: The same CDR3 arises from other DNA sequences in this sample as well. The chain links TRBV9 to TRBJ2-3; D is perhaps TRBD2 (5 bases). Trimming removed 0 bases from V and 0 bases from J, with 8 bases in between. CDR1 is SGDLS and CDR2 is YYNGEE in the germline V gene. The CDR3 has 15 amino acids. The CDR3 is CASSVGGGSTDTQYF. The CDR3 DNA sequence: TGTGCCAGCAGCGTAGGAGGAGGTAGCACAGATACGCAGTATTTT.

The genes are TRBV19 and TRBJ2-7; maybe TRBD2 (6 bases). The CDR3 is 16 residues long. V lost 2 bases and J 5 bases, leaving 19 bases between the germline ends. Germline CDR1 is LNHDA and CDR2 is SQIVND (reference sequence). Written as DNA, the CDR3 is TGTGCCAGTAGTATATACCAGGGAGGAAGAGGAGACGAGCAGTACTTC. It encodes CASSIYQGGRGDEQYF. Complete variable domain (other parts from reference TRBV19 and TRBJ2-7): DGGITQSPKYLFRKEGQNVTLSCEQNLNHDAMYWYRQDPGQGLRLIYYSQIVNDFQKGDIAEGYSVSREKKESFPLTVTSAQKNPTAFYLCASSIYQGGRGDEQYFGPGTRLTVT.

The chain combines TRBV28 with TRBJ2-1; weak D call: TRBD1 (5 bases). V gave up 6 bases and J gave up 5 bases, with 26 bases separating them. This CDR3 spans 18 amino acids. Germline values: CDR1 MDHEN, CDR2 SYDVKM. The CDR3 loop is CASSPDRPMIKPDNEQFF. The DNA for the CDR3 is TGTGCCAGCAGCCCTGACAGACCTATGATTAAACCGGACAATGAGCAGTTCTTC. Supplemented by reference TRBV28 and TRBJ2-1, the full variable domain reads DVKVTQSSRYLVKRTGEKVFLECVQDMDHENMFWYRQDPGLGLRLIYFSYDVKMKEKGDIPEGYSVSREKKERFSLILESASTNQTSMYLCASSPDRPMIKPDNEQFFGPGTRLTVL.

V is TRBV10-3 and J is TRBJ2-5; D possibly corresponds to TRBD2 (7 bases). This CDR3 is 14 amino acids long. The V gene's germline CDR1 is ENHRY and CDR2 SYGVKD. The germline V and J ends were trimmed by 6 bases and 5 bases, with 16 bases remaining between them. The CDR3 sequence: CAISEGGAQETQYF. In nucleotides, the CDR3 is TGTGCCATCAGCGAGGGGGGGGCCCAGGAGACCCAGTACTTC.

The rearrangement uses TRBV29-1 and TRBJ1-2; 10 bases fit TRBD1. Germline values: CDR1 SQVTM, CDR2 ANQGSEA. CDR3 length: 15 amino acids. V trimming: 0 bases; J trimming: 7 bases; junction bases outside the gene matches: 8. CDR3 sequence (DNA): TGCAGCGTTGAAGAAACCGGGACAGGGGTGTCTGGCTACACCTTC. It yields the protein CSVEETGTGVSGYTF.

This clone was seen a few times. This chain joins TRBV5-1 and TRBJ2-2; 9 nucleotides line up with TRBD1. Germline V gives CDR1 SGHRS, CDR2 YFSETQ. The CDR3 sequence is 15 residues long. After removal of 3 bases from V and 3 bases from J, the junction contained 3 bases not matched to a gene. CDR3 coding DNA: TGCGCCAGCAGCTCAAGACAGGGGGACACCGGGGAGCTGTTTTTT. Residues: CASSSRQGDTGELFF. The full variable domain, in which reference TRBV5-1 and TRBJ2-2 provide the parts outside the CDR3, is KAGVTQTPRYLIKTRGQQVTLSCSPISGHRSVSWYQQTPGQGLQFLFEYFSETQRNKGNFPGRFSGRQFSNSRSEMNVSTLELGDSALYLCASSSRQGDTGELFFGEGSRLTVL.

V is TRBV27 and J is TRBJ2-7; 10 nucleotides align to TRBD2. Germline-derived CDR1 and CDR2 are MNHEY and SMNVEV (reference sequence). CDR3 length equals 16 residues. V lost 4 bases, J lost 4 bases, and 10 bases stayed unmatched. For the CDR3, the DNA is TGTGCCAGCAGTTCTCGACTAGCGGGTGCCCTGTACGAGCAGTACTTC. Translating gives CASSSRLAGALYEQYF.

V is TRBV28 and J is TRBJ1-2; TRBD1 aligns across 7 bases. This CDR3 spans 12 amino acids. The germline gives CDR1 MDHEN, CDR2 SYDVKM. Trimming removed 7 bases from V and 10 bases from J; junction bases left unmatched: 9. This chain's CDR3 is CASTPGQIAYTF. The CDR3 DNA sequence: TGTGCCAGCACCCCGGGACAGATCGCCTACACCTTC.